The entry below describes one T cell receptor (beta chain). The antigen is undetermined. CDR3 size: 14 residues. Trimming took off 0 bases at V and 6 bases at J, with 12 bases between the two ends. CDR1 is MNHNY and CDR2 is SVGAGI in the germline V gene (reference sequence). TCRdb's copy holds only in-frame clones and misses some; the assay was immunoSEQ multiplex PCR. Among about 38,000 clones listed, over 65% were seen once. The record originates from a study of radiotherapy plus CTLA-4 blockade in lung cancer. Study-wide results and caveats: Reported findings show early blood T cell clone dynamics, with interferon-beta, best predicted response. Expansion in blood of tumor-derived TCR clones was seen after radiotherapy plus ipilimumab.

This rearrangement joins TRBV6-6 to TRBJ2-7; D may be TRBD1 (6 bases). The source of this sequence is a human donor with non-small cell lung cancer who had stable disease on radiotherapy plus ipilimumab. The sequencing used peripheral blood, collected from a patient treated with radiotherapy plus ipilimumab. The CDR3 spells CASSYSRGIGEQYF. The CDR3 region has the DNA TGTGCCAGCAGTTACTCCAGGGGAATTGGCGAGCAGTACTTC.